A selection of T cell receptor beta chains follows, all from one sample in a study of blood T cell repertoires in COVID-19. TCRdb's table, derived via immunoSEQ multiplex PCR, lists solely in-frame clones and lacks some. The sample lists tens of thousands of clones, roughly 83% occurring once. Sequencing used peripheral blood. The receptors originated from a man younger than 45 with COVID-19, enrolled during active disease. Both conserved end residues are part of each CDR3. D genes are given only for firm matches. Clone size is stated in some rows and not others, as once, few, many or a class when expanded.

d_call clone_size j_call v_call cdr3_aa cdr3_nt
. . TRBJ2-6 TRBV27 CASRDISINVLTF TGTGCCAGCCGGGACATATCTATCAACGTCCTGACTTTC
TRBD1 . TRBJ1-1 TRBV19 CASSTQGAFEAFF TGTGCCAGTAGTACACAGGGGGCGTTTGAAGCTTTCTTT
TRBD1 . TRBJ2-1 TRBV2 CASSRDRFDNEQFF TGTGCCAGCAGCCGGGACAGGTTCGACAATGAGCAGTTCTTC
. . TRBJ2-3 TRBV5-5 CASRQGPLSSTDTQYF TGTGCCAGCAGACAGGGACCACTTTCTAGCACAGATACGCAGTATTTT
. once TRBJ2-5 TRBV6-1 CASSEEGGREETQYF TGTGCCAGCAGTGAAGAGGGGGGGCGCGAGGAGACCCAGTACTTC
TRBD2 few TRBJ2-1 TRBV18 CASSPSRTSGGGNEQFF TGTGCCAGCTCACCGTCCAGGACTAGCGGGGGAGGGAATGAGCAGTTCTTC
. . TRBJ1-1 TRBV6-2/TRBV6-3 CASSRGAVNTEAFF TGTGCCAGCAGTCGGGGGGCAGTGAACACTGAAGCTTTCTTT
. . TRBJ2-1 TRBV12-3/TRBV12-4 CASSFDNEQFF TGTGCCAGCAGTTTCGACAATGAGCAGTTCTTC
. once TRBJ2-7 TRBV11-1 CASSKFYGAYEQYF TGTGCCAGCAGCAAGTTTTACGGGGCCTACGAGCAGTACTTC
TRBD1 . TRBJ2-5 TRBV6-6 CASNGQGQETQYF TGTGCCAGCAACGGACAGGGACAAGAGACCCAGTACTTC
TRBD2 . TRBJ2-1 TRBV11-2 CASSLVASGYNEQFF TGTGCCAGCAGCTTAGTGGCTAGCGGTTACAATGAGCAGTTCTTC
. . TRBJ2-5 TRBV11-2 CASSFRQLVTQYF TGTGCCAGCAGCTTCAGGCAGTTGGTCACCCAGTACTTC
. . TRBJ2-6 TRBV4-1 CASSRDRVYSGANVLTF TGCGCCAGCAGCCGCGACAGAGTTTACTCTGGGGCCAACGTCCTGACTTTC
. . TRBJ1-1 TRBV19 CASGTQRGGGEAFF TGTGCCAGTGGGACCCAACGGGGAGGAGGTGAAGCTTTCTTT